What follows are 15 T cell receptor beta chains derived from one specimen sequenced in a study of siplizumab effects on memory and regulatory T cells. Profiled with immunoSEQ multiplex PCR; TCRdb holds only in-frame clones, not every one. This table has about 120,000 clones, 90% to 95% appearing once. Sequencing was performed on non-Treg CD4+ T cells sorted from blood. The source of these receptors is a human donor in good health.

The rearrangement joins TRBV2 to TRBJ1-1; no definite D call. Trimming stripped 3 bases from V and 10 bases from J, with 9 bases between. Germline CDR1 reads SNHLY; CDR2 reads FYNNEI. The CDR3 is 11 residues long. The CDR3: CASSEVPGAFF. The CDR3 DNA reads TGTGCCAGCAGTGAGGTCCCTGGAGCTTTCTTT.

J is TRBJ2-7 and V is TRBV5-5; 8 bases match TRBD1. Unmatched junction bases numbered 11, after V lost 3 bases and J lost 6 bases. CDR1 is SGHKS and CDR2 is YYEKEE in the germline V gene (reference sequence). The CDR3 has 15 amino acids. The CDR3 reads CASSSPWTGFPEQYF. In nucleotides, the CDR3 is TGTGCCAGCAGCTCCCCATGGACAGGGTTCCCCGAGCAGTACTTC.

The rearrangement uses TRBV5-8 and TRBJ2-2; D ambiguous. Germline V gene lookup returns CDR1 SGHTS and CDR2 YDEGEE. Deletions cut 0 bases from V and 1 base from J, with 7 bases between. This CDR3 contains 15 residues. The DNA of the CDR3 is TGTGCCAGCAGCTTGGATCCTCGGAACACCGGGGAGCTGTTTTTT. Translated: CASSLDPRNTGELFF. The full variable domain, in which reference TRBV5-8 and TRBJ2-2 provide the parts outside the CDR3, is EAGVTQSPTHLIKTRGQQATLRCSPISGHTSVYWYQQALGLGLQFLLWYDEGEERNRGNFPPRFSGRQFPNYSSELNVNALELEDSALYLCASSLDPRNTGELFFGEGSRLTVL.

The chain combines TRBV27 with TRBJ2-2, with D maybe TRBD1 (5 bases). The CDR3 consists of 14 residues. Germline CDR1 and CDR2: MNHEY and SMNVEV (reference sequence). The ends were cut back, 5 bases at V and 4 bases at J, with 11 bases in the middle. In DNA, the CDR3 is TGTGCCAGCAGTCTCAGGGTCCTCACCGGGGAGCTGTTTTTT. Protein product: CASSLRVLTGELFF.

This clone has more than one count but fewer than ten. V and J are TRBV19 and TRBJ1-5; D ambiguous. Germline V gene lookup returns CDR1 LNHDA and CDR2 SQIVND (reference sequence). V was cut by 3 bases and J by 6 bases, with 9 bases left in between. CDR3 size: 13 residues. The CDR3 sequence is CASSILGSQPQHF. CDR3 bases: TGTGCCAGTAGTATTCTGGGTAGTCAGCCCCAGCATTTT.

The V call is TRBV5-1, the J call TRBJ2-5; D is possibly TRBD2 (5 bases). V lost 1 base and J lost 2, with 9 bases in between. This CDR3 spans 14 amino acids. Germline CDR1 is SGHRS and CDR2 is YFSETQ. CDR3 nucleotides: TGCGCCAGCAGCTTGTACCGGGAACAAGAGACCCAGTACTTC. It yields the protein CASSLYREQETQYF.

The chain carries TRBV6-5 and TRBJ1-2; D perhaps matches TRBD1 (5 bases). This CDR3 is built from 15 residues. Trimming left V 6 bases short and J 3 bases short, with 17 bases between. Germline assignment: CDR1 MNHEY and CDR2 SVGAGI. The CDR3, as DNA: TGTGCCAGCAGAATACATGTGGTGGGGGACTATGGCTACACCTTC. Its translation is CASRIHVVGDYGYTF.

This sequence joins TRBV5-5 and TRBJ2-2; D might be TRBD1 (5 bases). This CDR3 is 14 amino acids long. Trimming stripped 1 base from V and 4 bases from J, with 8 bases between. Germline CDR1 is SGHKS and CDR2 is YYEKEE (reference sequence). The CDR3 here is CASSLWQGTGELFF. As DNA, the CDR3 is TGTGCCAGCAGCTTGTGGCAGGGCACCGGGGAGCTGTTTTTT.

The genes are TRBV9 and TRBJ2-3; D assignment may be TRBD1 or TRBD2 (5 bases each). V lost 2 bases, J lost 1 base, and 14 bases lay in between. Germline V gene data show CDR1 as SGDLS and CDR2 as YYNGEE. This CDR3 is built from 16 residues. The CDR3 region has the DNA TGTGCCAGCAGCGTCGAACCTCAGGGACGCACAGATACGCAGTATTTT. Its protein is CASSVEPQGRTDTQYF.

The gene calls are TRBV7-9 and TRBJ2-2; 7 nucleotides align to TRBD2. V dropped 5 bases and J dropped 4; count of bases not matched to a gene: 7. The CDR3 contains 15 residues. Germline V gene lookup returns CDR1 SEHNR and CDR2 FQNEAQ (reference sequence). Here the CDR3 DNA reads TGTGCCAGCAGCCCGAGGGACTATACCACCGGGGAGCTGTTTTTT. Its translation: CASSPRDYTTGELFF. Combining the CDR3 with reference TRBV7-9 and TRBJ2-2 gives the whole variable domain DTGVSQNPRHKITKRGQNVTFRCDPISEHNRLYWYRQTLGQGPEFLTYFQNEAQLEKSRLLSDRFSAERPKGSFSTLEIQRTEQGDSAMYLCASSPRDYTTGELFFGEGSRLTVL.

This chain connects TRBV23-1 to TRBJ2-5, with D perhaps matching TRBD1 (5 bases). TRBV23-1 counts as an open reading frame of uncertain function. The V gene lost 8 bases and the J gene lost 3 bases, with 13 bases spanning the gap. This CDR3 has 13 residues. CDR3 residues: CASEARGKETQYF. The CDR3 DNA is TGCGCCAGCGAGGCAAGGGGAAAAGAGACCCAGTACTTC.

V usage is TRBV19 and J usage is TRBJ1-2; D ambiguous. The CDR3 is made up of 14 amino acids. Germline values: CDR1 LNHDA, CDR2 SQIVND (reference sequence). Trimming shortened V by 0 bases and J by 2 bases, and 7 bases separated the two germline ends. CDR3 DNA sequence: TGTGCCAGTAGTATAGATCCCGGAAACTATGGCTACACCTTC. This gives the protein CASSIDPGNYGYTF.

The J gene is TRBJ2-2, the V gene TRBV9; D unresolved. The germline gives CDR1 SGDLS, CDR2 YYNGEE. Trimming cost V 4 bases and J 7 bases, with 8 bases left between them. CDR3 length: 12 residues. The CDR3 reads CASSKRSGELFF. The DNA for the CDR3 is TGTGCCAGCAGCAAGAGGAGCGGGGAGCTGTTTTTT.

The chain links TRBV9 to TRBJ1-6, with D hard to call. CDR1 and CDR2 (germline): SGDLS, YYNGEE. This CDR3 is built from 14 residues. V was cut by 3 bases and J by 7 bases, with 11 bases left in between. CDR3 DNA: TGTGCCAGCAGCGCCTCATGGGAAAATTCACCCCTCCACTTT. This codes for CASSASWENSPLHF.

This clone was observed a single time. Here the CDR3 reads CASSLVWGGTYEQYF. CDR3 DNA sequence: TGCGCCAGCAGCTTGGTTTGGGGGGGCACCTACGAGCAGTACTTC. J is TRBJ2-7 and V is TRBV5-1; D perhaps matches TRBD2 (7 bases). The CDR3 length is 15 residues. Trimming pared 0 bases from V and 2 bases from J, leaving 12 bases between. The germline CDR1 and CDR2 sequences are SGHRS and YFSETQ.